This T cell receptor beta chain was identified in a study of cytomegalovirus exposure and HLA in healthy donors. There are a few counts of this clone. Vbeta (60) and Jbeta (13) primers were used in the PCR. Here immunoSEQ multiplex PCR was the method, and the copy in TCRdb shows in-frame clones only, minus some. The data show just over 150,000 clones, about 88% seen once. V was trimmed by 0 bases and J by 3 bases, leaving 9 bases between them. The CDR3 sequence is 15 residues long. Germline CDR1 reads SGHTA; CDR2 reads FQGNSA. The clonotype originates from a man younger than 35 in good health and CMV-seropositive. The V call is TRBV7-2, the J call TRBJ2-1; a weak D match, TRBD2 (6 bases). The specimen sequenced was PBMCs. The CDR3 spells CASSLAMGGYNEQFF. CDR3 coding DNA: TGTGCCAGCAGCTTAGCGATGGGGGGCTACAATGAGCAGTTCTTC.